This entry lists 16 T cell receptor beta chains sequenced from one sample in a study of T cell responses to AZD1222 COVID-19 vaccine. Method: immunoSEQ multiplex PCR; TCRdb's copy keeps in-frame clones and lacks some. The sample holds about 97,000 clones, approximately 91% seen once. The specimen was peripheral blood, collected on day 0 of AZD1222 vaccination. The receptor set was obtained from an adult in good health.

The chain links TRBV7-8 to TRBJ1-3, with 9 bases that match TRBD1. Germline values: CDR1 SGHVS, CDR2 FQNEAQ. This CDR3 has 18 amino acids. Germline trimming cut 5 bases from V and 2 bases from J; bases unmatched to any gene: 13. The CDR3 nucleotides read TGTGCCAGCAGCCAGATCCCTAGCGGGACAGGGCCTGGAAACACCATATATTTT. Translated, it gives CASSQIPSGTGPGNTIYF. Full variable domain (rest looked up from reference TRBV7-8 and TRBJ1-3): GAGVSQSPRYKVAKRGQDVALRCDPISGHVSLFWYQQALGQGPEFLTYFQNEAQLDKSGLPSDRFFAERPEGSVSTLKIQRTQQEDSAVYLCASSQIPSGTGPGNTIYFGEGSWLTVV.

This clone was seen a single time. The CDR3 DNA reads TGTGCCAGCAGTGCCTCGAGGGCGACCTATGGCTACACCTTC. Its protein product is CASSASRATYGYTF. This chain connects TRBV2 to TRBJ1-2; no clear D gene. The CDR3 runs 14 residues. V was clipped by 4 bases and J by 4 bases, with 13 bases between them. CDR1 is SNHLY, CDR2 FYNNEI, per germline. The full variable domain, with the rest looked up from reference TRBV2 and TRBJ1-2, is EPEVTQTPSHQVTQMGQEVILRCVPISNHLYFYWYRQILGQKVEFLVSFYNNEISEKSEIFDDQFSVERPDGSNFTLKIRSTKLEDSAMYFCASSASRATYGYTFGSGTRLTVV.

The rearrangement uses TRBV6-4 and TRBJ1-1; D unresolved. There are 13 residues in the CDR3. V was trimmed by 4 bases and J by 3 bases, leaving 9 bases between them. Germline assignment: CDR1 MRHNA and CDR2 SNTAGT. CDR3 in amino acids: CASSVGGDTEAFF. The CDR3 DNA follows: TGTGCCAGCAGTGTTGGTGGGGACACTGAAGCTTTCTTT.

This sequence joins TRBV19 and TRBJ2-4; D is ambiguous. CDR1 is LNHDA and CDR2 is SQIVND in the germline V gene (reference sequence). The CDR3 totals 16 residues. Trimming took 3 bases from V and 0 from J, leaving 12 bases between them. CDR3 residues: CASSMHEPIAKNIQYF. CDR3 nucleotides: TGTGCCAGTAGTATGCATGAACCCATAGCCAAAAACATTCAGTACTTC.

This chain joins TRBV2 and TRBJ1-5, with D possibly being TRBD1 (5 bases). The CDR3 consists of 16 residues. V lost 1 base and J 0 bases, leaving 10 bases between the germline ends. The germline gives CDR1 SNHLY, CDR2 FYNNEI. The CDR3 region has the DNA TGTGCCAGCAGTGAAGTGGGACGTTTTAGCAATCAGCCCCAGCATTTT. Translated: CASSEVGRFSNQPQHF.

The CDR3 DNA reads as TGTGCCAGCAGCCCCCTCTGGGACAGGGATTCACCCCTCCACTTT. Translating gives CASSPLWDRDSPLHF. The rearrangement joins TRBV5-6 to TRBJ1-6, with 9 bases that match TRBD1. J was trimmed by 8 bases and V by 4 bases; bases with no gene match: 7. CDR1 and CDR2 (germline): SGHDT, YYEEEE. CDR3 size: 15 residues.

This clone was detected a few times. The chain couples TRBV7-9 to TRBJ2-7, with D possibly TRBD1 on 5 matching bases. The CDR3 covers 13 residues. CDR1 and CDR2 from the germline V gene are SEHNR and FQNEAQ (reference sequence). Trimming pared 5 bases from V and 6 bases from J, leaving 14 bases between. CDR3 protein: CASSANSRVEQYF. CDR3 coding DNA: TGTGCCAGCAGCGCAAATTCCAGGGTCGAGCAGTACTTC.

The chain carries TRBV5-1 and TRBJ2-7; D is perhaps TRBD1 (5 bases). The germline CDR1 and CDR2 sequences are SGHRS and YFSETQ. V gave up 4 bases and J gave up 5 bases, with 16 bases separating them. This CDR3 is 14 amino acids long. CDR3 nucleotides: TGCGCCAGCAGCCCCAATCCAGGGAAGGACGAGCAGTACTTC. Its protein product is CASSPNPGKDEQYF. Drawing the rest from reference TRBV5-1 and TRBJ2-7, the complete variable domain is KAGVTQTPRYLIKTRGQQVTLSCSPISGHRSVSWYQQTPGQGLQFLFEYFSETQRNKGNFPGRFSGRQFSNSRSEMNVSTLELGDSALYLCASSPNPGKDEQYFGPGTRLTVT.

The sample holds one count of this clone. This chain links TRBV20-1 with TRBJ1-2; TRBD1 might be the D (5 bases). Deletions cut 6 bases from V and 4 bases from J, with 9 bases between. CDR3 size: 11 residues. CDR1 and CDR2 (germline): DFQATT, SNEGSKA (reference sequence). The CDR3: CSAKGRYGYTF. The CDR3 coding sequence is TGCAGTGCCAAGGGGCGCTATGGCTACACCTTC.

The V and J genes are TRBV28 and TRBJ1-1; tentatively, D is TRBD1 (5 bases). The germline V gene has CDR1 MDHEN and CDR2 SYDVKM. CDR3 size: 14 residues. Trimming took off 1 base at V and 5 bases at J, with 11 bases between the two ends. Written as DNA, the CDR3 is TGTGCCAGCAGTTTATTAAGGGGCGTGACTGAAGCTTTCTTT. This codes for CASSLLRGVTEAFF.

The chain couples TRBV9 to TRBJ2-1; no reliable D call. Trimming removed 4 bases from V and 0 bases from J, with 14 bases in between. The CDR3 runs 16 residues. The germline V gene encodes CDR1 SGDLS and CDR2 YYNGEE. The CDR3 DNA follows: TGTGCCAGCAGCAGCTACTTAGTAAGCTCCTACAATGAGCAGTTCTTC. Translation: CASSSYLVSSYNEQFF.

This chain joins TRBV5-1 and TRBJ2-2; tentatively, D is TRBD1 (5 bases). The ends were cut back, 1 base at V and 4 bases at J, with 11 bases in the middle. The length of the CDR3 is 15 residues. CDR1 and CDR2 from the germline V gene are SGHRS and YFSETQ. This CDR3 is CASSLSPRATGELFF. The CDR3 bases are TGCGCCAGCAGCTTGTCCCCCAGGGCCACCGGGGAGCTGTTTTTT.

The chain employs TRBV19 and TRBJ2-1, with 8 bases lining up with TRBD1. Germline CDR1 is LNHDA and CDR2 is SQIVND (reference sequence). The CDR3 consists of 15 residues. The V segment lost 5 bases and the J segment 1 base; nucleotides outside the gene matches: 4. DNA for the CDR3: TGTGCCAGTAGTCTCCGACAGGGGTCCTACAATGAGCAGTTCTTC. Protein: CASSLRQGSYNEQFF.

This sequence joins TRBV7-2 and TRBJ1-1; D possibly corresponds to TRBD1 (6 bases). The CDR3 has 15 residues. Trimming pared 4 bases from V and 1 base from J, leaving 13 bases between. From germline, CDR1 is SGHTA and CDR2 FQGNSA. The CDR3 is CASSSLRDKNTEAFF. DNA of the CDR3: TGTGCCAGCAGCTCCCTCCGGGACAAGAACACTGAAGCTTTCTTT.

For the CDR3, the DNA is TGTGCCAGCAGGTCAGGGGAGAGAGAGACCCAGTACTTC. This sequence encodes CASRSGERETQYF. The rearrangement links TRBV12-3 or TRBV12-4 to TRBJ2-5, with D possibly TRBD1 on 6 matching bases. The CDR3 covers 13 residues. V lost 6 bases, J lost 4 bases, and 12 bases lay in between.

This chain links TRBV10-3 with TRBJ2-7; either TRBD1 or TRBD2 may supply D (5 bases each). Germline CDR1 and CDR2: ENHRY and SYGVKD. The CDR3 runs 13 residues. V was trimmed by 11 bases and J by 7 bases, leaving 21 bases between them. The CDR3 DNA reads TGTGCCTCCTCGGGACCCGTGGATGGAGAGCAGTACTTC. Translated: CASSGPVDGEQYF.